Included here is one T cell receptor beta chain sequence, with context. Authors' processing steps: It was from reference gene primer amplification that nucleated cell counts were estimated. The assay was immunoSEQ multiplex PCR, and TCRdb's table has in-frame clones only and misses some. The DNA was the basis for D and trimming; V, J and clone size are from that table. Here the sample spans more than 95,000 clones, approximately 85% being singletons. Germline V gives CDR1 MNHEY, CDR2 SVGAGI. This CDR3 spans 16 amino acids. Trimming took off 2 bases at V and 0 bases at J, with 11 bases between the two ends. This entry comes from a study of blood T cell repertoires in COVID-19. Background on the study: There were acute and convalescent COVID-19 samples, and they came from the United States, Italy and Spain. Sources were T cells, B-cell-depleted T cells, or PBMCs; the material itself was cDNA or gDNA.

Sequences were obtained from peripheral blood. The chain has TRBV6-5 and TRBJ2-1; maybe TRBD2 (6 bases). This sequence originates from a man aged 45-65 years with acute or convalescent COVID-19. In DNA, the CDR3 is TGTGCCAGCAGTTACCAGGGACTGAGCTCCTACAATGAGCAGTTCTTC. This codes for CASSYQGLSSYNEQFF.